This TCR beta chain originates from a study of human T cells and chemical hapten exposure. Overall study results and limits: Donors were affected by alopecia, so their immune reaction might vary from that of healthy individuals.

To note about this clonotype: No antigen is known for it. The DNA is omitted, as the CDR3 cannot be located on it reliably, and the CDR3 follows TCRdb's listing.

Each CDR3 protein gets one entry after TCRdb re-called the RACE reads with MiXCR. Among 100,000 to 150,000 distinct CDR3 sequences, approximately 15% were seen once, and the ten largest hold 0.7% to 0.95%. Germline V CDR1 and CDR2: SQVTM, ANQGSEA. The CDR3 adds up to 10 amino acids, both ends counted. Documented time point: patch test 1, 2 weeks after DPC sensitization. The sample's treatment: therapeutic diphenylcyclopropenone sensitization with weekly scalp DPC. Sequenced material: whole blood, taken in connection with sensitization to the hapten diphenylcyclopropenone (DPC). This chain joins TRBV29-1 and TRBJ1-2; TRBD1, as called in the table, went unchecked against the DNA. The sequence came from a man younger than 30 with alopecia areata. Some clones in this sample may be carry-over from other donors' samples. This CDR3 is CSVAQGSDTF.